Detailed here is one T cell receptor (beta chain). The target antigen is unknown. In TCRdb, the RT-PCR reads were re-called with MiXCR into one record per CDR3 protein. The repertoire holds around 850,000 distinct CDR3 sequences, with around a sixth as singletons. V gave up 3 bases and J gave up 7 bases, with 13 bases separating them. The CDR3 is 14 residues long. CDR1 is SGHNT and CDR2 is YENEEA in the germline V gene. This specimen belongs to a study of response to subunit inactivated influenza vaccine. Overall study results and limits: The authors suggested that few new T cells are recruited per seasonal influenza vaccination.

The sequenced sample was PBMCs from blood, obtained roughly 5 days after vaccination. This chain uses TRBV11-3 with TRBJ2-1, with D tentatively TRBD2 (5 bases). The TCR sequence derives from a man in his fifties who received an inactivated influenza vaccine. The CDR3 reads CASSLGDTANEQFF. CDR3 bases: TGTGCCAGCAGCTTGGGAGACACCGCAAATGAGCAGTTCTTC.